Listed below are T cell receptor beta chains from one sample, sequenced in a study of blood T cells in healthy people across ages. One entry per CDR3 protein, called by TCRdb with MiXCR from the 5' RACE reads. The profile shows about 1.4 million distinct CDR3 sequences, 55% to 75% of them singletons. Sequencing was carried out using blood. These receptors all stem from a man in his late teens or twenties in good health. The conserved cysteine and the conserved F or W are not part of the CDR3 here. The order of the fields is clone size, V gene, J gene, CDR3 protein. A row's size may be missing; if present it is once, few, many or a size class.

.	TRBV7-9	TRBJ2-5	ASWYLTGEETQY
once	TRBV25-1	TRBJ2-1	ASSKVGGGYNEQF
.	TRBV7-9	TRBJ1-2	ASSPRGQGHGYT
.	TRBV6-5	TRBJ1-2	ASSYGLPNYGYT
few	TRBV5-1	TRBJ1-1	ASSSVYPNTEAF
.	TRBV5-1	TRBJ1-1	ASSLEAIGGTEAF
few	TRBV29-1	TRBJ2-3	SVRLAGDTQY
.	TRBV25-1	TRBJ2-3	ASSGTDRDTQY
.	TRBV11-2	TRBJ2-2	ASSSRNYANTGELF
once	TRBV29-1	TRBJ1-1	SVAPRGGAFAEAF
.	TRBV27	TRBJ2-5	ASRPLNPQETQY
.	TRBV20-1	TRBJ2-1	SARDLERGYEQF
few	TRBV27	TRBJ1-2	ASSSPLRDRSSYT
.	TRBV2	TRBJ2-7	ASREAPVGPYEQY
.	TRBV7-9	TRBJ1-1	ASSLDSFGTEAF
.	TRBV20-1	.	SVRKGGSYEQY
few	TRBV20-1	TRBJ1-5	SALGGGPNQPQH
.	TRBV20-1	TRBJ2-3	SARAPRGRVADTQY
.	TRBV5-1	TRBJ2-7	ASTPMDNRGLYEQY
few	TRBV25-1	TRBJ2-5	ASRIGGEQY
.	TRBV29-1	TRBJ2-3	SVTPRAKGSDTQY
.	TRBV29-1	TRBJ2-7	SVEDGAAPTYEQY
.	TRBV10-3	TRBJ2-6	AISENRGLGFSGANVLT
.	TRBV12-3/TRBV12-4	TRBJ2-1	ASSQLLGEQF
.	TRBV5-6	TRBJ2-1	ASGPPTGDYNEQF
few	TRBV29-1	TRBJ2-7	SVARGISYEQY